Listed below are T cell receptor beta chains from one sample, sequenced in a study of blood T cell repertoires in COVID-19. Libraries were prepared by immunoSEQ multiplex PCR; TCRdb keeps only in-frame clonotypes and omits some of them. The sample has roughly 240,000 clones, around 86% seen once; the top ten hold more than 2%. Sample: PBMCs or T cells enriched from blood (not recorded which). These receptors all come from a woman aged 50 to 65 who had recovered from COVID-19. Each CDR3 is given with its conserved first and last residue. Each record gives: D gene, J gene, clone size, V gene, CDR3 DNA, CDR3 protein. D genes are given only for firm matches. Size values are once, few and many counts, or a class for expanded clones, and some rows have none.

>.|TRBJ2-1|.|TRBV3-1/TRBV3-2
TGTGCCAGCAGCCAAGGGCAGGGGACCTACAATGAGCAGTTCTTC
CASSQGQGTYNEQFF
>.|TRBJ2-1|.|TRBV30
TGTGCCTGGAGTCACTCGAATTCGCGGGGACTGAGGTACAATGAGCAGTTCTTC
CAWSHSNSRGLRYNEQFF
>.|TRBJ1-1|.|TRBV28
TGTGCCAGCAGTCTATACAACAGGGTACAAGCTTTCTTT
CASSLYNRVQAFF
>.|TRBJ1-1|.|TRBV29-1
TGCAGCGCCTACAGGGAGGGTCACACTGAAGCTTTCTTT
CSAYREGHTEAFF
>TRBD1|TRBJ1-6|.|TRBV15
TGTGCCACCAGCAGAGATCTTGGACCAGACAGGGTGCCCGACTATAATTCACCCCTCCACTTT
CATSRDLGPDRVPDYNSPLHF
>.|TRBJ1-1|once|TRBV19
TGTGCCAGTAGTATAGGCGTCTTCCTCACTGAAGCTTTCTTT
CASSIGVFLTEAFF
>.|TRBJ1-4|.|TRBV11-2
TGTGCCAGCAGCCATTGGGGGGATTCCGCTGAAAAACTGTTTTTT
CASSHWGDSAEKLFF
>.|TRBJ2-1|.|TRBV2
TGTGCCAGCAGTTGGGGTAGCGAAGACAATGAGCAGTTCTTC
CASSWGSEDNEQFF
>.|TRBJ1-4|.|TRBV9
TGTGCCAGCAGCGTAGGGGCAACCCTTAATGAAAAACTGTTTTTT
CASSVGATLNEKLFF
>.|TRBJ2-1|.|TRBV11-3
TGTGCCAGCACTTTGAGGGAATCAGAGCAGTTCTTC
CASTLRESEQFF
>.|TRBJ1-5|.|TRBV23-1
TGCGCCAGCAGTCCGCGCCCCAGCGACGGCAATCAGCCCCAGCATTTT
CASSPRPSDGNQPQHF
>.|TRBJ2-5|.|TRBV10-3
TGTGCCATCAGTGAGTCGCGAGAGACCCAGTACTTC
CAISESRETQYF
>TRBD1|TRBJ1-2|.|TRBV9
TGTGCCAGCAGCGCCCCGGGACAGGGCAACTATGGCTACACCTTC
CASSAPGQGNYGYTF
>TRBD2|TRBJ2-2|.|TRBV6-2/TRBV6-3
TGTGCCAGCAGCGGCAGCGGGAGGGCCGGGGAGCTGTTTTTT
CASSGSGRAGELFF
>.|TRBJ1-6|.|TRBV27
TGTGCCAGCAGTTTTTTGCAGAATAATTCACCCCTCCACTTT
CASSFLQNNSPLHF
>TRBD1|TRBJ1-2|few|TRBV6-5
TGTGCCAGCAGCTTCGGACAGGGGGCGTATGGCTACACCTTC
CASSFGQGAYGYTF
>TRBD1|TRBJ1-2|.|TRBV24-1
TGTGCCACCAGTGATGACAGGGAGTACACCTTC
CATSDDREYTF
>TRBD2|TRBJ2-1|.|TRBV7-3
TGTGCCAGCAGCTTACAGCGGGAGGGCCCCCATGAGCAGTTCTTC
CASSLQREGPHEQFF
>TRBD1|TRBJ1-4|.|TRBV27
TGTGCCAGCAGTACTTACAGGGGCCCAAATGAAAAACTGTTTTTT
CASSTYRGPNEKLFF
>.|TRBJ1-5|once|TRBV28
TGTGCCAGCAGTTTGACTCTGGGCAATCAGCCCCAGCATTTT
CASSLTLGNQPQHF
>.|TRBJ1-1|once|TRBV6-2/TRBV6-3
TGTGCCAGCAGTTCGGGCCACGGGGGGGTATTCCGGAACACTGAAGCTTTCTTT
CASSSGHGGVFRNTEAFF
>.|TRBJ2-1|once|TRBV5-1
TGCGCCAGCAGCCCCGGACTTAACAATGAGCAGTTCTTC
CASSPGLNNEQFF
>TRBD2|TRBJ2-3|once|TRBV3-1/TRBV3-2
TGTGCCAGCAGCCAAGAGGGCGGGGGGGGCTCGAGAGGAACAGATACGCAGTATTTT
CASSQEGGGGSRGTDTQYF
>.|TRBJ1-1|.|TRBV23-1
TGCGCCAGCAGTCAATGTTCCGACAGGTGGAACACTGAAGCTTTCTTT
CASSQCSDRWNTEAFF
>TRBD1|TRBJ2-3|.|TRBV9
TGTGCCAGCAGCGAGAAGGGACAGGGTTCCACAGATACGCAGTATTTT
CASSEKGQGSTDTQYF
>TRBD1|TRBJ2-2|.|TRBV6-4
TGTGCCAGCACCCCGCCAGGGGGCGGCGGGGAGCTGTTTTTT
CASTPPGGGGELFF
>.|TRBJ2-7|.|TRBV30
TGTGCCTGGAGCCTAGGGAGTGGGTACGAGCAGTACTTC
CAWSLGSGYEQYF
>.|TRBJ2-1|once|TRBV19
TGTGCCAGTGTGGACAAAGGCTCCTACAATGAGCAGTTCTTC
CASVDKGSYNEQFF
>.|TRBJ2-1|.|TRBV5-1
TGCGCCAGCAGCAGAGGGGAGGCAGCCAATGAGCAGTTCTTC
CASSRGEAANEQFF
>.|TRBJ1-5|.|TRBV5-1
TGCGCCAGCAGCCGCGGGGGGGAAGATCAGCCCCAGCATTTT
CASSRGGEDQPQHF
>TRBD2|TRBJ2-5|.|TRBV11-3
TGTGCCAGCAGCCCTAGCGGGGGCCAAGAGACCCAGTACTTC
CASSPSGGQETQYF
>.|TRBJ1-1|once|TRBV2
TGTGCCAGCAACGTGGGGGCGCGCACTGAAGCTTTCTTT
CASNVGARTEAFF
>.|TRBJ1-2|.|TRBV7-9
TGTGCCAGCAGCTATTGGACAGTGACGCAGAATGGCTACACCTTC
CASSYWTVTQNGYTF
>.|TRBJ2-1|once|TRBV19
TGTGCCAGTAGTAACAGGGATAAAGTCAACAATGAGCAGTTCTTC
CASSNRDKVNNEQFF
>.|TRBJ2-1|.|TRBV20-1
TGCAGGGGTAGTTTTATGGGGAGAAGCTCCTACAATGAGCAGTTCTTC
CRGSFMGRSSYNEQFF
>TRBD1|TRBJ2-2|.|TRBV18
TGTGCCAGCTCCCCAAATGGACAGGGGGCGCGGACCGGGGAGCTGTTTTTT
CASSPNGQGARTGELFF
>.|TRBJ2-7|.|TRBV9
TGTGCCAGCAGCGGACACCCCGCCTACGAGCAGTACTTC
CASSGHPAYEQYF
>TRBD2|TRBJ2-1|.|TRBV6-6
TGTGCCAGCAGACGACGACCGGGACTAGCGGCAAGAAGCTCCTACAATGAGCAGTTCTTC
CASRRRPGLAARSSYNEQFF
>TRBD1|TRBJ2-5|.|TRBV4-3
TGCGCCAGCAGCCCTTGGACAGGGGGAGAGACCCAGTACTTC
CASSPWTGGETQYF
>.|TRBJ1-2|.|TRBV15
TGTGCCACCAGCAGAGATTTTCAGGGTTCCTTTCTCTATGGCTACACCTTC
CATSRDFQGSFLYGYTF
>.|TRBJ1-5|.|TRBV10-3
TGTGCCATCAGGAGGGATTTCAATCAGCCCCAGCATTTT
CAIRRDFNQPQHF
>.|TRBJ1-1|.|TRBV7-6
TGTGCCAGCAGCTTAGCGGAGTTCACTGAAGCTTTCTTT
CASSLAEFTEAFF
>.|TRBJ2-2|.|TRBV9
TGTGCCAGCAGCGTAGTGTCAAATCCGGCCGGGGAGCTGTTTTTT
CASSVVSNPAGELFF
>TRBD1|TRBJ1-5|.|TRBV9
TGTGCCAGCAGCGCGGGACAGGGCTATCAGCCCCAGCATTTT
CASSAGQGYQPQHF
>.|TRBJ2-7|.|TRBV6-5
TGTGCCAGCAGTTACTTCGGGGGTAGGACCTACGAGCAGTACTTC
CASSYFGGRTYEQYF
>.|TRBJ2-7|.|TRBV10-3
TGTGCCATCAGTGAGTCGGGGTCGACTAGCTCCTACGAGCAGTACTTC
CAISESGSTSSYEQYF
>TRBD2|TRBJ2-5|.|TRBV4-3
TGCGCCAGCAGCCAAGATTACGCTAGGAGCGGGGGGCCCCAAGAGACCCAGTACTTC
CASSQDYARSGGPQETQYF
>.|TRBJ2-3|.|TRBV11-2
TGTGCCAGCAGCGGTACAGGGGTAGCGGGCACAGATACGCAGTATTTT
CASSGTGVAGTDTQYF
>.|TRBJ2-4|.|TRBV4-1
TGCGCCAGCAGCCAAGATATGGGCCCCCCCTGGGCCAAAAACATTCAGTACTTC
CASSQDMGPPWAKNIQYF
>.|TRBJ1-1|.|TRBV12-3/TRBV12-4
TGTGCCAGCACCTCCGGCGGGGAGGCTTTCTTT
CASTSGGEAFF
>.|TRBJ2-7|once|TRBV7-6
TGTGCCAGCAGCTTAGGTTCCCGGGTCTACGAGCAGTACTTC
CASSLGSRVYEQYF
>.|TRBJ1-1|once|TRBV3-1/TRBV3-2
TGTGCCAGCAGCCCCCCGGAGGGGACCGAAGCTTTCTTT
CASSPPEGTEAFF
>TRBD1|TRBJ1-2|once|TRBV30
TGTGCCGGGGGGACAGGGTATGGCTACACCTTC
CAGGTGYGYTF
>TRBD1|TRBJ2-7|.|TRBV19
TGTGCCAGTAGTATCTTAGTCGACCGGGACAGCGCTACATACGAGCAGTACTTC
CASSILVDRDSATYEQYF
>.|TRBJ2-7|.|TRBV19
TGTGCCAGTAGTAACACTCGGACAGAGAGAAAGTACGAGCAGTACTTC
CASSNTRTERKYEQYF
>.|TRBJ2-2|.|TRBV28
TGTGCCAGCGGACAAGGGAACACCGGGGAGCTGTTTTTT
CASGQGNTGELFF
>.|TRBJ1-4|.|TRBV18
TGTGCCAGCTCACCTCACCGGGGTCCGAATGAAAAACTGTTTTTT
CASSPHRGPNEKLFF
>TRBD2|TRBJ2-2|.|TRBV4-1
TGCGCCAGTTCGCGGACTAGCGGGGTCGATGGGACCGGGGAGCTGTTTTTT
CASSRTSGVDGTGELFF
>.|TRBJ2-3|.|TRBV9
TGTGCCAGCAGCGTAAGGAGGGCTGATACGCAGTATTTT
CASSVRRADTQYF